This T cell receptor beta chain comes out of a study of blood T cell repertoires in COVID-19 (dated by TCRdb to about 2020). Notes on the research overall: Samples covering the acute and convalescent phases of COVID-19 were provided by collaborators in the United States, Italy and Spain. The material from the prospective study consisted of cDNA or gDNA derived from T cells, B-cell-depleted T cells, or PBMCs. Deeply sampled blood TCRbeta repertoires from subjects exposed to, actively infected with, or recovered from COVID-19 were included in the dataset. The repertoires were made available in a free public database intended to serve as a resource for research on the immune response to SARS-CoV-2. The samples were drawn from two sources: the first 160 participants of the ongoing ImmuneRACE study, and 1,000 to 1,500 subjects contributed by 6 global collaborators. Sample metadata almost always included a de-identified subject ID, COVID-19 status, age in years and sex. HLA class I and class II types, where available, came from metadata supplied by the sample provider rather than from assay-based typing. General study outcomes and caveats: How much clinical and demographic metadata was included differed by source and by participant, and the metadata was provided uncurated.

The germline V gene sets CDR1 to MDHEN and CDR2 to SYDVKM. The CDR3 holds 12 amino acids from the cysteine to the phenylalanine. The read is trimmed to its CDR3 DNA, 36 bases read in frame from base 1. V loses 7 bases of germline sequence and J loses 5 bases, and the interval between the two ends is 9 bases. Notes on this clone: Its antigen has not been determined. Qualities for individual bases were not recorded, and no much larger clone is one base off.

Collaborating institutions collected whole blood in K2EDTA tubes following their own protocols. For TCRbeta analysis, collaborator samples were shipped as frozen whole blood, as isolated PBMCs, or as DNA extracted from either sample type. TCRbeta CDR3 regions were amplified from genomic DNA using the immunoSEQ Assay, a bias-controlled multiplex PCR. In the original analysis: The number of nucleated cells in each sample was estimated by amplification of reference gene primers within the assay. Sequence reads were collapsed and filtered to measure the absolute abundance of every unique TCRbeta CDR3 rearrangement. For each sample, productive Simpson clonality was calculated by taking the square root of Simpson's diversity index across productive rearrangements. TCRdb took over this immuneACCESS table, retaining in-frame rearrangements with V and J assigned. Such tables are incomplete; in checked studies, under half of the missing clones stem from an unresolved V gene, and the remainder is unexplained. Clonal size and the V and J genes are those of that table, whereas D and trimming came from the DNA. This sample has about 140,000 clones in its table, and 85% to 90% of those were observed once. The ten largest account for approximately 10% of the sample.

Sequenced input: peripheral blood. The TCR originated in a woman aged 80 or older with acute or convalescent COVID-19. This receptor chain uses TRBV28 and TRBJ2-1; TRBD1 is perhaps the D gene, given 6 matching bases. The CDR3 in this case is CASKGDHNEQFF. DNA sequence: TGTGCCAGCAAGGGGGACCACAATGAGCAGTTCTTC.